The next 7 T cell receptor beta chains were all read from a single sample in a study of cytomegalovirus exposure and HLA in healthy donors. Use of 60 Vbeta and 13 Jbeta primers characterized the PCR. Libraries were prepared by immunoSEQ multiplex PCR; TCRdb keeps only in-frame clonotypes and omits some of them. The repertoire has around 80,000 clones, over 75% of them found once; the top ten carry approximately 6%. The sequenced material came from PBMCs. These receptors all stem from a female donor in good health and CMV-seronegative.

The CDR3 is CASSLALTGPEAFF. The CDR3 nucleotides are TGTGCCAGCAGCTTAGCGTTGACAGGGCCTGAAGCTTTCTTT. This sequence joins TRBV7-9 and TRBJ1-1, with 7 bases aligning to TRBD1. The CDR3 consists of 14 residues. The J segment lost 6 bases and the V segment lost 0 bases, leaving 4 bases of the junction unmatched. Germline values: CDR1 SEHNR, CDR2 FQNEAQ (reference sequence).

This rearrangement joins TRBV7-8 to TRBJ2-7; 14 positions agree with TRBD2. Germline V gene data show CDR1 as SGHVS and CDR2 as FQNEAQ. The V gene end was trimmed by 3 bases and the J gene end by 2 bases; junction bases not matched to a gene: 3. This CDR3 comprises 16 residues. The DNA of the CDR3 is TGTGCCAGCAGCTTGGGGACTAGCGGGAGTACCTACGAGCAGTACTTC. Translating gives CASSLGTSGSTYEQYF.

This chain links TRBV6-5 with TRBJ2-5, with D possibly matching TRBD2 (5 bases). The CDR3 loop spans 14 amino acids. The germline CDR1 and CDR2 sequences are MNHEY and SVGAGI. Deletions cut 6 bases from V and 5 bases from J, with 16 bases between. The DNA for the CDR3 is TGTGCCAGCAGCCCTAGAGGGCCGTGGGAGACCCAGTACTTC. Protein product: CASSPRGPWETQYF.

This clone was recorded once. This chain uses TRBV19 with TRBJ1-1; 10 bases line up with TRBD1. The J segment lost 7 bases and the V segment lost 1 base, leaving 3 bases of the junction unmatched. Germline loops: CDR1 LNHDA, CDR2 SQIVND (reference sequence). The CDR3 consists of 14 residues. For the CDR3, the DNA is TGTGCCAGTAGTATAGTTGGGACAGGGGTTGAAGCTTTCTTT. This sequence encodes CASSIVGTGVEAFF.

V gene TRBV5-5 combines with J gene TRBJ1-5, with D perhaps matching TRBD1 (6 bases). The CDR3 is 13 residues long. Trimming took off 2 bases at V and 7 bases at J, with 10 bases between the two ends. Germline V CDR1 and CDR2: SGHKS, YYEKEE (reference sequence). CDR3: CASSLGGRQPQHF. The CDR3 coding sequence is TGTGCCAGCAGCTTAGGGGGACGCCAGCCCCAGCATTTT.

The J gene is TRBJ2-3, the V gene TRBV10-3; 7 nucleotides agree with TRBD1. CDR3 length: 15 residues. Germline trimming cut 0 bases from V and 4 bases from J; bases unmatched to any gene: 4. Per the germline V gene, CDR1 is ENHRY and CDR2 is SYGVKD. CDR3 nucleotides: TGTGCCATCAGTGAGTCGACAGGGAATTCAGATACGCAGTATTTT. This encodes CAISESTGNSDTQYF.

This clone was seen once. The chain has TRBV6-5 and TRBJ2-7, with a weak D call TRBD1 (5 bases). V dropped 0 bases and J dropped 0 bases, with 9 bases sitting between them. This CDR3 contains 15 residues. Per the germline V gene, CDR1 is MNHEY and CDR2 is SVGAGI. The CDR3 sequence is CASSYSRVGSYEQYF. The CDR3 DNA sequence: TGTGCCAGCAGTTACTCCAGGGTGGGCTCCTACGAGCAGTACTTC.